This T cell receptor beta chain was profiled in a study of blood T cell repertoires in COVID-19. The CDR3 is 12 amino acids. Per the original methods: The assay estimated nucleated cells by amplifying reference gene primers. Using immunoSEQ multiplex PCR, the repertoire was profiled, and TCRdb retains in-frame clones only, with some absent. The DNA was the basis for D and trimming; V, J and clone size are from that table. The profile covers 100,000 to 150,000 clones, with 85% appearing a single time and 20% to 30% taken by the ten largest. The TCR originated in a woman of 80 years or more with acute or convalescent COVID-19. The gene calls are TRBV21-1 and TRBJ1-1; TRBD1, the table's D call, was not compared with the DNA. TRBV21-1 represents a pseudogene. The sequencing sample was made of peripheral blood. The CDR3: CASSARTGRAFF. The CDR3 DNA reads TGTGCCAGCAGCGCCCGGACAGGGAGAGCTTTCTTT.